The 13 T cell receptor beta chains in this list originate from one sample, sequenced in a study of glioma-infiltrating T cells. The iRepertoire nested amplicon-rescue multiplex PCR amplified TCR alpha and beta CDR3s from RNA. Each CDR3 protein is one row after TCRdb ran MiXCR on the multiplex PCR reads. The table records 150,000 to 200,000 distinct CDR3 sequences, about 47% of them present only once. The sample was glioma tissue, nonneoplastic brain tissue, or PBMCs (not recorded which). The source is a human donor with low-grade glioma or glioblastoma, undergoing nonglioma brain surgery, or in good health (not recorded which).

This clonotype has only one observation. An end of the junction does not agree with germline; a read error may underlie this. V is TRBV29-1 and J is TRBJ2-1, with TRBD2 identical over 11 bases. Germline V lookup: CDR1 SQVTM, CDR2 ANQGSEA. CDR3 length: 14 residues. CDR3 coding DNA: TGCAGCCTTGAAGCTAGCGGGAGGCCTGATGAGCAGTTCTTC. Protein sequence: CSLEASGRPDEQFF.

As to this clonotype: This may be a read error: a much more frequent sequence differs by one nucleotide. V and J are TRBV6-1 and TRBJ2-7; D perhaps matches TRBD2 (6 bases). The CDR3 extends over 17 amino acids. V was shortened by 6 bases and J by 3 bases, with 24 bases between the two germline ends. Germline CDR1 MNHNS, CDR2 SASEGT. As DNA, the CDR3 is TGTGCCAGCAGACAAGCGGTAGGCGGGACCTACTACTACGAGCAGTACTTC. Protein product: CASRQAVGGTYYYEQYF.

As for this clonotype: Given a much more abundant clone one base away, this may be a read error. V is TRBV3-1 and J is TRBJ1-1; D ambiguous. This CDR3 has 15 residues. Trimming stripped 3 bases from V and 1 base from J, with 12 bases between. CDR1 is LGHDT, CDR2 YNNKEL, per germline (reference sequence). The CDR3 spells CASSHSERRNTEAFF. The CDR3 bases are TGTGCCAGCAGCCACTCGGAAAGGAGGAACACTGAAGCTTTCTTT.

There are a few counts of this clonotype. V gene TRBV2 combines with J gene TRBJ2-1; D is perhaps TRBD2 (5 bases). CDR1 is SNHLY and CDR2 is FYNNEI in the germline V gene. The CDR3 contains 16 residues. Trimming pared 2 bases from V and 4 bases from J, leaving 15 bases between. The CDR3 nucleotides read TGTGCCAGCAGTGAAAGGCTTGCTAGCAGATACAATGAGCAGTTCTTC. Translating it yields CASSERLASRYNEQFF.

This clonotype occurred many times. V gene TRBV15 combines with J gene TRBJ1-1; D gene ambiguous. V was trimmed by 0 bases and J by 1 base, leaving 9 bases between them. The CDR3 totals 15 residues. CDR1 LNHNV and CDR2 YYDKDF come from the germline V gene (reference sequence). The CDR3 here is CATSREKGSNTEAFF. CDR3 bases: TGTGCCACCAGCAGAGAAAAAGGCTCGAACACTGAAGCTTTCTTT.

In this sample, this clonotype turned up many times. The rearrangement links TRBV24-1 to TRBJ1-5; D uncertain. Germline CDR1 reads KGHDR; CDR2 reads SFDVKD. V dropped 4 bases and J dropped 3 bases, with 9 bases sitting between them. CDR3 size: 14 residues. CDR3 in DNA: TGTGCCACCAGTGAGACCGGGTCCAATCAGCCCCAGCATTTT. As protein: CATSETGSNQPQHF.

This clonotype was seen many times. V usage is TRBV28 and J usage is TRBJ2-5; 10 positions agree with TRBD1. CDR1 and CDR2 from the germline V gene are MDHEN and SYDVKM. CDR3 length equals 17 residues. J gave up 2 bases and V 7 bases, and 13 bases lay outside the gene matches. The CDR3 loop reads CASTLGEDRGMQETQYF. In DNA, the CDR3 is TGTGCCAGCACCCTAGGGGAGGACAGGGGGATGCAAGAGACCCAGTACTTC.

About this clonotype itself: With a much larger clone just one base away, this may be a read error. The CDR3 nucleotides are TGTGCCGGCAGACCTACTAGCGGGAGATACAATGAGCAGTTCTTC. It codes for CAGRPTSGRYNEQFF. The V gene is TRBV5-4, the J gene TRBJ2-1; 11 bases match TRBD2. CDR1 is SGHNT, CDR2 YYREEE, per germline (reference sequence). The CDR3 has 15 residues.

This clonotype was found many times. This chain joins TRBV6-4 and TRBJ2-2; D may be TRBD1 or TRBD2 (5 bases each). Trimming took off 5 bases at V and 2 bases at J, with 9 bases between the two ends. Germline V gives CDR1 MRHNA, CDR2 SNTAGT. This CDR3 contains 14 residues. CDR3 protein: CASSRGGNTGELFF. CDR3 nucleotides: TGTGCCAGCAGTCGTGGGGGTAACACCGGGGAGCTGTTTTTT.

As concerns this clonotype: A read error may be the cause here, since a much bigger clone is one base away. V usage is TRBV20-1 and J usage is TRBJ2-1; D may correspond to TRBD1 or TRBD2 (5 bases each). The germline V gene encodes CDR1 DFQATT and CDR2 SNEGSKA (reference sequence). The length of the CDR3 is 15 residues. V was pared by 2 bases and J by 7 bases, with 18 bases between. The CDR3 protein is CSARYPGRIENEQFF. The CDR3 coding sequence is TGCAGTGCTAGATATCCGGGACGGATTGAGAATGAGCAGTTCTTC.

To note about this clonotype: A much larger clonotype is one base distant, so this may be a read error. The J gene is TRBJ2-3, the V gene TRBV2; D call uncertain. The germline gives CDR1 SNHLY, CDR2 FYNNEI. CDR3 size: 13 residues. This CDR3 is CAGSETRTDTQYF. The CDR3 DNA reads TGTGCCGGCAGTGAAACCCGCACAGATACGCAGTATTTT.

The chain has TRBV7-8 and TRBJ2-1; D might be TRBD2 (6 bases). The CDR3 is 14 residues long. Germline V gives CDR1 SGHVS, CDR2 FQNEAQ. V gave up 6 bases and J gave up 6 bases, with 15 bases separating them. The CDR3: CASSIGGWINEQFF. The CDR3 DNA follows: TGTGCCAGCAGTATCGGAGGGTGGATCAATGAGCAGTTCTTC.

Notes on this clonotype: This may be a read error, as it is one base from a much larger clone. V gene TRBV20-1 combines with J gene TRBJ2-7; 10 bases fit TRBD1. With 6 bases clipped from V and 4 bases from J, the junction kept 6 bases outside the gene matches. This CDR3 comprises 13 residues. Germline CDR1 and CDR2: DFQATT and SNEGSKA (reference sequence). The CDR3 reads CSAQGQGKYEQYF. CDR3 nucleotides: TGCAGTGCCCAGGGACAGGGGAAATACGAGCAGTACTTC.